Listed below are T cell receptor beta chains from one sample, sequenced in a study of radiotherapy plus CTLA-4 blockade in lung cancer. Repertoires were generated with immunoSEQ multiplex PCR, while TCRdb's copy carries only in-frame clones and drops some. The sample records 70,000 to 100,000 clones, approximately 86% being singletons. The source was peripheral blood, collected from a patient treated with radiotherapy plus ipilimumab. Receptors were obtained from a human donor with non-small cell lung cancer who had a partial response to radiotherapy plus ipilimumab. Each CDR3 is given with its conserved first and last residue. D genes are given only for firm matches. Only some rows state a clone size, as once, few, many or a class for expanded clones.

CAISEFGTGNTGELFF | TGTGCCATCAGTGAATTCGGGACAGGGAACACCGGGGAGCTGTTTTTT | TRBV10-3 | . | TRBJ2-2 | TRBD1
CASKPGQGIINQPQHF | TGTGCCAGCAAACCCGGACAGGGTATCATCAATCAGCCCCAGCATTTT | TRBV28 | . | TRBJ1-5 | TRBD1
CASSPTGFVNYGYTF | TGTGCCAGTAGTCCAACAGGGTTCGTTAACTATGGCTACACCTTC | TRBV19 | . | TRBJ1-2 | .
CAWSSTRSTSGANVLTF | TGTGCCTGGAGTTCCACTAGGAGTACCTCTGGGGCCAACGTCCTGACTTTC | TRBV30 | . | TRBJ2-6 | .
CASSFGGRSPVGTDTQYF | TGTGCCAGCAGCTTTGGTGGGAGAAGCCCCGTAGGGACAGATACGCAGTATTTT | TRBV5-4 | . | TRBJ2-3 | .
CASSEGQAGGPGNEQFF | TGTGCCAGCAGTGAGGGCCAAGCGGGAGGGCCGGGTAATGAGCAGTTCTTC | TRBV28 | . | TRBJ2-1 | TRBD2
CASSLGPRGGYTF | TGTGCCAGCAGCTTAGGCCCTCGCGGCGGCTACACCTTC | TRBV7-2 | . | TRBJ1-2 | .
CASRRGGTTGELFF | TGCGCCAGCAGAAGGGGCGGGACTACCGGGGAGCTGTTTTTT | TRBV4-3 | . | TRBJ2-2 | .
CASGDKSKNQPQHF | TGTGCCAGCGGGGACAAGAGCAAAAATCAGCCCCAGCATTTT | TRBV6-5 | . | TRBJ1-5 | .
CASSYFGQGQTEAFF | TGTGCCAGCAGTTACTTTGGACAGGGTCAGACTGAAGCTTTCTTT | TRBV6-5 | . | TRBJ1-1 | TRBD1
CASSLGQGSFGYTF | TGCGCCAGCAGCTTGGGACAGGGGTCTTTTGGCTACACCTTC | TRBV5-1 | few | TRBJ1-2 | TRBD1
CATPQEGVNYGYTF | TGTGCCACCCCTCAAGAGGGGGTGAACTATGGCTACACCTTC | TRBV28 | once | TRBJ1-2 | .
CASSPGQTYNSPLHF | TGTGCCAGCAGTCCGGGACAGACTTATAATTCACCCCTCCACTTT | TRBV6-5 | . | TRBJ1-6 | TRBD1
CASTPGTGSGYTF | TGTGCCAGTACTCCGGGGACAGGGAGTGGCTACACCTTC | TRBV19 | . | TRBJ1-2 | TRBD1
CASSPRDRNTEAFF | TGTGCCAGCAGTCCACGGGACAGGAACACTGAAGCTTTCTTT | TRBV6-5 | . | TRBJ1-1 | TRBD1
CASWRRGVGYGYTF | TGTGCCAGCTGGCGGCGGGGCGTCGGGTATGGCTACACCTTC | TRBV13 | . | TRBJ1-2 | .